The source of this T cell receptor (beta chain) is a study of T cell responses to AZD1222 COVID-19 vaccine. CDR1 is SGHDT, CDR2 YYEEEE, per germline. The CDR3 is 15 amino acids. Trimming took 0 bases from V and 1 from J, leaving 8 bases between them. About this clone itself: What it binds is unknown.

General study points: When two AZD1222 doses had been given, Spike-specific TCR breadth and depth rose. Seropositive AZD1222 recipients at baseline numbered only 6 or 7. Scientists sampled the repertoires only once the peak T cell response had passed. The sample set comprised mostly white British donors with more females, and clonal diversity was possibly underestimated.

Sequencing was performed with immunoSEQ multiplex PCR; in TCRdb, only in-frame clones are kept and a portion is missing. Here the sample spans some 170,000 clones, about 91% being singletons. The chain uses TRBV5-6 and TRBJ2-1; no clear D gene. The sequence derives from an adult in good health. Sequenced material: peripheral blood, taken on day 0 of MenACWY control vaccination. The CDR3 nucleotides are TGTGCCAGCAGCTTGGTGGTAGCTTCCTACAATGAGCAGTTCTTC. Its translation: CASSLVVASYNEQFF.